This record looks at one T cell receptor (beta chain) sequence and its context. What it binds is unknown. This CDR3 is built from 13 residues. V was pared by 8 bases and J by 7 bases, with 17 bases between. From germline, CDR1 is MDHEN and CDR2 SYDVKM. Sequencing was performed with immunoSEQ multiplex PCR; in TCRdb, only in-frame clones are kept and a portion is missing. The sample holds 86,000 or so clones, 84% seen once. These data come from a study of T cells in localized non-small cell lung cancer. Study-wide points: Measurement of T cell clonality placed uninvolved adjacent lung highest, above the level in tumor. Out of the top 100 tumor clones, a median approximately 50 were seen in adjacent lung. The study sequenced only one region of the tumor. As a result, intratumor heterogeneity could not be excluded and remains possible.

The starting material was peripheral blood, obtained before any cancer treatment. The genes are TRBV28 and TRBJ1-2, with D possibly TRBD1 on 5 matching bases. The clonotype was recovered from a man aged 40-75 years with stage I lung adenocarcinoma. The CDR3 loop reads CASGTGQLGGYTF. The CDR3 DNA reads TGTGCCAGCGGGACGGGTCAGTTGGGTGGCTACACCTTC.